This T cell receptor (beta chain) came from a study of cytomegalovirus exposure and HLA in healthy donors (dated 2017 in TCRdb). Study-level background: According to an earlier analysis of 450 to 650 of the donors, roughly 180 million T cells yielded 90 million to 130 million unique TCR beta sequences and approximately 300 Gb of sequence data. The study aimed to test whether signatures of past pathogen exposure could be identified by cataloging public T cell receptors. A later genetic analysis took genome-wide SNP genotypes for about 55% of the roughly 670 donors and used that subset as a discovery cohort. The number of typed donors differed by locus: about 620-640 for A, B, C, DRB1 and DQB1; approximately 520 for DQA1; approximately 600 for DPA1; and around 470 for DPB1. To predict cytomegalovirus infection status, the study combined high-throughput TCR immunosequencing, statistical association of individual TCRs with disease status, and machine learning. Of the 398 genotyped donors, 65% to 90% were placed in the genetic ancestry cluster associated with self-reported Caucasian donors. Among roughly 400 genotyped donors of the cohort, an average of roughly 230,000 unique TCR beta nucleotide sequences was sequenced per donor, of which about 19% were non-productive. To decide whether each TCR beta V gene segment behaved as functional or pseudogenic, an earlier analysis of several hundred of the donors relied on high-throughput TCR beta sequencing. The later analysis used no new phenotypic data to find candidate immune exposures, relying instead on TCR beta sequences and their occurrence across donors. All discovery cohort repertoires had been generated using a single sequencing platform. Besides the first cohort of more than 650 subjects, a separate validation cohort made up of some 110 different subjects was used. Roughly five DR-DQ haplotypes were handled as single units for association and clustering because linkage in the cohort was strong. The study profiled the T cell repertoires of hundreds of subjects by immunosequencing and related them to cytomegalovirus serostatus. Donor age, sex, ethnicity and CMV serostatus were collected together with the repertoire data. Class I and class II HLA loci were covered by the typing at four-digit resolution. Roughly 300 gigabases of sequencing data and tens of millions of unique TCR sequences were included in an early release covering 550 to 650 HLA-typed donors. A later analysis re-examined previously published TCR beta repertoires from just over 650 donors and added high-resolution HLA genotyping to investigate patterns of TCR occurrence. What the research found in general, with its limitations: This cohort had only TCR beta chains sequenced, and the lack of alpha or paired-chain data limited which features could be detected. Linkage disequilibrium might explain the correlated functional status among segregating V segments, but an unknown experimental factor could not be ruled out. In a later analysis, HLA-associated TCR beta chains were found to be more clonally expanded and to have lower generation probabilities than equally common non-associated chains. A group of highly shared sequence variants was considered likely to be a technical artifact of the sequencing pipeline. The authors suggested that the approach could potentially be extended to other disease states and immunological phenotypes. V-gene and J-gene trimming of TCR beta chains was associated with a missense DCLRE1C variant in a later genetic analysis, and the association was replicated in an independent cohort. The presence/absence analyses assumed that sequencing depth was roughly uniform across donors, and that assumption may not be true. In a later genetic analysis, fewer N-insertions in productive TCRs were reported among donors in an Asian-associated ancestry cluster than the roughly 700-donor mean. In both the original and validation cohorts, the classifier was reported to diagnose cytomegalovirus status with high specificity and sensitivity. CMV serostatus was the only immune exposure information available for the cohort. In a later analysis, TCR association rates were found to vary across HLA loci, with the most associated TCRs seen for DRB1 alleles and the fewest for HLA-C alleles. Roughly 17 rarely observed V segments, including chromosome 9 orphons, were excluded from the earlier analysis of some 590 of the donors because counts were too low. Strong co-occurrence of HLA alleles, especially DR and DQ, made assigning TCR associations to individual alleles difficult. In the study, some 160 TCR beta chains were listed as associated with cytomegalovirus. A later analysis associated around 16,000 TCR beta sequences with specific HLA alleles at a false discovery rate of 0.05. Because HLA typing was unavailable for some donors at each locus, only the typed subset was used in association tests. Most CMV-associated TCR beta chains appeared to be HLA-restricted in a later analysis, and the HLA associations seemed to be driven largely by CMV exposure. Broadly in line with IMGT annotations, most TCR beta V segments showed up in productive rearrangements about 90% or about 30% of the time in an earlier analysis of a few hundred of the donors. Most TCR sequences were seen in very few donors, while some public TCRs were found in many individuals. In vitro tests confirmed that a few of the cytomegalovirus-associated TCR beta chains recognize cytomegalovirus antigens. Several of the top co-occurrence clusters appeared to be linked to parvovirus B19, influenza, CMV and Epstein-Barr virus, according to a later analysis. A further reported finding was that TCR beta sequences accurately predicted the HLA-A and HLA-B alleles for most subjects in the first cohort. Some IMGT-functional V segments, including TRBV6-2 and TRBV6-3, could not be told apart with the 87-base-pair reads, so those segments were excluded.

The cohort comprised some 700 healthy bone marrow donors. All cohort members were sampled while nominally healthy, although unrecorded immune exposures were likely present. The donor tested CMV seronegative, placing the donor among the roughly 350 seronegative members of the cohort. A peripheral blood sample was provided by each donor, and peripheral blood mononuclear cells were used for TCR beta sequencing. The Qiagen DNeasy Blood Extraction Kit was used to extract genomic DNA from the blood cell samples. Notes on this clone: The antigen this receptor binds is unknown. Base qualities are not at hand, and no much larger clone is one base apart.

Receptor libraries were prepared by the immunoSEQ multiplex PCR assay. For the multiplex PCR, a mixture combining 60 forward primers for TCR Vbeta segments and 13 reverse primers for TCR Jbeta segments was used. A multiplex PCR assay on genomic DNA amplified the CDR3 region of rearranged TCR beta genes. On the Illumina HiSeq System, the amplified TCR beta libraries were sequenced as 87-base-pair reads. Processing in the source paper ran as follows. In a later analysis, tens of millions of unique TCR beta chains were counted across the roughly 700 repertoires, and around 10 million of these chains were shared by at least two donors. Raw reads were error-corrected and collapsed into unique sequences by a nearest-neighbor algorithm in which closely related sequences were merged to remove PCR and sequencing errors. CDR3 sequences were aligned to IMGT reference sequences to assign V, D and J gene segments. Each retained sequence needed at least a six-nucleotide match to both a V gene segment and a J gene segment. Rearrangements were called productive when the CDR3 lacked stop codons and stayed in frame with V and J; all others were non-productive. Following IMGT convention, CDR3 was defined as the stretch from the second conserved V-encoded cysteine up to the conserved J-encoded phenylalanine. The earlier analysis of 450 to 750 of the donors excluded any sequence lacking an unambiguous match to a single V gene segment. An earlier analysis of several hundred of the donors called V segments functional above 56.7% productive rearrangements and segregating when the between-donor standard deviation exceeded 5%. A statistical classification framework was built to diagnose cytomegalovirus status from the catalog of TCR beta chain sequences. In a later analysis, TCR nucleotide sequences were compared against IMGT/GENE-DB human TR gene sequences so that V and J genes could be assigned. In a later analysis, CDR3 sequences and most-parsimonious VDJ recombination scenarios were assigned using the TCRdist pipeline. In a later analysis, each TCR beta chain was defined by its CDR3 amino acid sequence together with its V-gene family, and reads lacking a unique V-gene family were excluded. To address suspected cross-contamination and a sequencing artifact, a later analysis removed a few hundred highly shared, low-generation-probability nucleotide sequences. For each public chain, a later analysis derived a clonal expansion index from normalized ranks of inferred template counts within each repertoire. In a later analysis, generation probabilities were computed with a VDJ recombination model fitted to out-of-frame rearrangements, and the resulting probabilities were checked against IGoR. A later analysis scored TCR-TCR, TCR-HLA and TCR-CMV co-occurrence with hypergeometric tests, applying a repertoire-size bias correction to TCR pairs. A later analysis estimated false discovery rates by permuting HLA or CMV assignments 20 times. A later analysis grouped co-occurring TCRs with DBSCAN, adding TCRdist sequence similarity when clustering within HLA-allele-positive subsets. Repertoires with fewer than 30,000 or more than 120,000 public chains, plus five repertoires with anomalous nucleotide sharing, were excluded from co-occurrence clustering. Drawn from immuneACCESS, this table holds only the in-frame rearrangements with V and J called that TCRdb kept. Clones are partly lost; checked studies trace under half to an unresolved V gene and leave the rest unexplained. That table supplies the V and J calls and clone size; D and trimming were determined from the DNA. In all, the sample holds 150,000 or so clones, and 84% of those were seen once. The leading ten clones occupy about 0.37% of the sample.

The germline V gene specifies SGHVS as CDR1 and FQNEAQ as CDR2. The V end loses 2 bases and the J end loses 2 bases, and a stretch of 9 bases separates them. CDR3 length: 14 amino acids, cysteine to phenylalanine. The sequence is cut down to CDR3 DNA, 42 bases in frame from base 1. The origin of this receptor is a boy under 10 years old in good health and CMV-seronegative. Sequencing was done on a sample of PBMCs. The chain employs TRBV7-8 and TRBJ1-2; there is no confident call for the D gene. The nucleotides read TGTGCCAGCAGCTTACTACCGGAGAACTATGGCTACACCTTC. This codes for CASSLLPENYGYTF.